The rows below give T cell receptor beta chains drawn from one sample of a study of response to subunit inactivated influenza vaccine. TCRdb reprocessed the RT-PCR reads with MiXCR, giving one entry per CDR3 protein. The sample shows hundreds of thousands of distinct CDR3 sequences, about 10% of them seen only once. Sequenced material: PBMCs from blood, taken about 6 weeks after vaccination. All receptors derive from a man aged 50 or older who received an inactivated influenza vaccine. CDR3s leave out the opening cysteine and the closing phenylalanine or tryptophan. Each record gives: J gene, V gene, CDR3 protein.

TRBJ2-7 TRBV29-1 SVQGDRGYLYEQY
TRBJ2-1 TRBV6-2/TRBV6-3 ASSYQREVGEQF
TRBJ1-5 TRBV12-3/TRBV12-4 ASSPATGSSFSNQPQH
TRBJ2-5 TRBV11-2 ASSLGGLFQETQY
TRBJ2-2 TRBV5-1 ASSLEVAGTGELF
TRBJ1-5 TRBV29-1 SVGAGSSNQPQH
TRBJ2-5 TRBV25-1 ASSDPLGAGALPQETQY
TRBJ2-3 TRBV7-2 ASSYSGDTDTQY
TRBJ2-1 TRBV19 ASSLDRLSYNEQF
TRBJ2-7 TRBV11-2 ASSLDHNMYEQY
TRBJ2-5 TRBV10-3 AISEAGFVETQY
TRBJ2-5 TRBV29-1 SVIQDQETQY
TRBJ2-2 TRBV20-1 SARPGQGARTGELF
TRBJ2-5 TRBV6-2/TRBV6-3 ASSPGDRSFQETQY
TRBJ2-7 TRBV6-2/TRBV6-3 ASRTGSYEQY
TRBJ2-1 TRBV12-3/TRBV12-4 ASSWAGSDMGEQF
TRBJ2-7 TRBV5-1 ASSSDGPEDEQY
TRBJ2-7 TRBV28 ASSHRGYEQY
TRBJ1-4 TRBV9 ASSIRAATNEKLF
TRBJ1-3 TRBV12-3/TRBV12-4 ASSLPPDRASGNTIY
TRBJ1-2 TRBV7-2 ASSSGQGGGYT
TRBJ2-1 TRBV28 ASLGQDSSYNEQF
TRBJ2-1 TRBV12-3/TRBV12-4 ASRAGRDNEQF
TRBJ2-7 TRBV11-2 ASSLWDRVDEQY
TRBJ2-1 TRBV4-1 ASSQIGTRFGEQF
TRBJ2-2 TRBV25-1 ASSEYASTGELF
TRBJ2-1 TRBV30 AFSLEAGLNEQF
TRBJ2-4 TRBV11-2 ASSLGFGRGAAKNIQY
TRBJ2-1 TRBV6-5 ASSYSATSAHNEQF
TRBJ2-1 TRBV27 ASSLLGPYNEQF
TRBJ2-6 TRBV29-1 SVGRQHSGANVLT
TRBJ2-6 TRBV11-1 ASRKAWNRTFSSGANVLT
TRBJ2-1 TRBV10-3 AISESGSTSYNEQF
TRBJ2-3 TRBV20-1 SARSPPDTQY
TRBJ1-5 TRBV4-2 ASSQEGFGNQPQH
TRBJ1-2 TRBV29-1 SFGTGQGNLGYT
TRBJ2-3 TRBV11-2 ASSFSLAEDTQY
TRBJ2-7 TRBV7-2 ASSPAGTRTYEQY
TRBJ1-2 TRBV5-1 ASSHDRGHGYT
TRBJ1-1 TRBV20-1 SADRGITNTEAF
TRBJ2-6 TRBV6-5 ASSYRQSGANVLT
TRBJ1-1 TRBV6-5 ASSYRRKNTEAF
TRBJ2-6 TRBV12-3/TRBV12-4 ASSKGQNFGANVLT
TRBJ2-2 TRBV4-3 ASSQERGRVIGELF
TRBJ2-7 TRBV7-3 ASSPGGSGRSSEQY
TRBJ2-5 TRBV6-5 ASSYASGQETQY
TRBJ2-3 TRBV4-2 ASSQDWRGGTDTQY
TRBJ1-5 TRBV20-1 CARDTGGAGNQPQH
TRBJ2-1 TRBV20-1 SPDGRYNEQF
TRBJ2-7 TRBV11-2 ASNRLAGHYEQY